This is a list of T cell receptor beta chains from one sample in a study of blood T cell repertoires in COVID-19. The repertoire was sequenced with immunoSEQ multiplex PCR; TCRdb's copy has only in-frame clones and lacks some. The table lists about 140,000 clones, 76% of them singletons. Sequencing input: peripheral blood. The receptors stem from a woman aged 80 or over with active or convalescent COVID-19. Both conserved end residues are part of each CDR3. Fields, in order: clone size, J gene, D gene, V gene, CDR3 protein, CDR3 DNA. A D gene is named only where the DNA matches it firmly. A row's size may be missing; if present it is once, few, many or a size class.

-,TRBJ2-3,-,TRBV19,CASSRTFTDTQYF,TGTGCCAGTAGTAGGACTTTCACAGATACGCAGTATTTT
-,TRBJ2-3,-,TRBV5-5,CASSLWRGSSTDTQYF,TGTGCCAGCAGCTTGTGGCGGGGCTCTAGCACAGATACGCAGTATTTT
-,TRBJ1-2,TRBD1,TRBV30,CACKIRDRGPMGYGYTF,TGTGCCTGCAAAATCCGGGACAGGGGCCCCATGGGGTATGGCTACACCTTC
-,TRBJ1-5,-,TRBV6-5,CASSYREGQPQHF,TGTGCCAGCAGCTACAGGGAGGGTCAGCCCCAGCATTTT
-,TRBJ2-4,-,TRBV28,CASEQGGDIQYF,TGTGCCAGCGAACAGGGCGGTGACATTCAGTACTTC
-,TRBJ1-3,-,TRBV7-8,CASSLTRNTIYF,TGTGCCAGCAGCCTTACTCGGAACACCATATATTTT
-,TRBJ1-4,-,TRBV30,CAWSPLGAGEKLFF,TGTGCCTGGAGCCCTCTGGGGGCAGGGGAAAAACTGTTTTTT
-,TRBJ1-1,-,TRBV6-6,CASSPSFGVSEAFF,TGTGCCAGCAGTCCCTCGTTCGGGGTGTCCGAAGCTTTCTTT
-,TRBJ1-4,TRBD1,TRBV5-1,CASSLVGTGGEKLFF,TGCGCCAGCAGCTTGGTTGGGACAGGGGGTGAAAAACTGTTTTTT
-,TRBJ1-5,TRBD1,TRBV19,CASSVGQGRISESNQPQHF,TGTGCCAGTAGTGTCGGACAGGGACGGATCTCGGAAAGCAATCAGCCCCAGCATTTT
-,TRBJ2-7,TRBD1,TRBV5-4,CASSTTGTGVNEQYF,TGTGCCAGCAGCACAACCGGGACAGGGGTTAACGAGCAGTACTTC
-,TRBJ2-1,-,TRBV5-1,CASSLAPFADEQFF,TGCGCCAGCAGCTTAGCCCCATTTGCCGATGAGCAGTTCTTC
-,TRBJ1-1,TRBD1,TRBV5-4,CASSDWGQGTTTEAFF,TGTGCCAGCAGCGACTGGGGACAGGGGACGACCACTGAAGCTTTCTTT
-,TRBJ2-1,-,TRBV4-1,CASSQEFGGSYNEQFF,TGCGCCAGCAGCCAAGAGTTCGGCGGCTCCTACAATGAGCAGTTCTTC
-,TRBJ2-7,TRBD1,TRBV19,CASGPTGAYEQYF,TGTGCCAGTGGCCCGACAGGGGCCTACGAGCAGTACTTC
-,TRBJ2-4,TRBD1,TRBV6-6,CASRSGTGDYIQYF,TGTGCCAGCAGGTCCGGGACAGGGGATTACATTCAGTACTTC
once,TRBJ1-1,TRBD1,TRBV20-1,CSARRTGEAFF,TGCAGTGCTAGACGGACAGGTGAAGCTTTCTTT
-,TRBJ2-1,-,TRBV6-2/TRBV6-3,CASSAFGTLSYNEQFF,TGTGCCAGCAGTGCTTTCGGGACACTATCCTACAATGAGCAGTTCTTC
few,TRBJ2-3,-,TRBV6-6,CASSYGGRNTDTQYF,TGTGCCAGCAGTTACGGTGGCCGAAACACAGATACGCAGTATTTT
-,TRBJ1-3,-,TRBV30,CAWTRIGDSGNTIYF,TGTGCCTGGACACGAATCGGGGATTCTGGAAACACCATATATTTT
-,TRBJ2-1,TRBD2,TRBV6-5,CASRRTSGGAGEQFF,TGTGCCAGCAGACGCACTAGCGGGGGGGCCGGGGAGCAGTTCTTC
-,TRBJ2-5,-,TRBV7-2,CASSLELQETQYF,TGTGCCAGCAGCTTAGAACTCCAAGAGACCCAGTACTTC
-,TRBJ1-6,-,TRBV7-2,CASSLGRGGGFQYNSPLHF,TGTGCCAGCAGCTTAGGACGCGGGGGCGGTTTCCAGTATAATTCACCCCTCCACTTT
-,TRBJ1-2,TRBD1,TRBV3-1/TRBV3-2,CASSQGTGGIYGYTF,TGTGCCAGCAGCCAAGGGACAGGGGGCATCTATGGCTACACCTTC
-,TRBJ2-2,-,TRBV3-1/TRBV3-2,CASSHPTRAPGELFF,TGTGCCAGCAGCCACCCAACTAGGGCCCCCGGGGAGCTGTTTTTT
-,TRBJ1-4,-,TRBV7-2,CASSYDGARPNEKLFF,TGTGCCAGCAGCTATGATGGAGCCAGACCAAATGAAAAACTGTTTTTT
-,TRBJ1-5,-,TRBV3-1/TRBV3-2,CASSHRDGNQPQHF,TGTGCCAGCAGCCACAGGGATGGGAATCAGCCCCAGCATTTT
once,TRBJ2-1,-,TRBV7-2,CASSPRGGPFSEQFF,TGTGCCAGCAGCCCGAGGGGGGGCCCTTTCAGTGAGCAGTTCTTC